Ten or more counts support the clone carrying this TCR beta chain. As yet, its antigen is unknown. TCRdb fed the RT-PCR reads into MiXCR, producing one record per CDR3 protein. In the table there are under 550,000 distinct CDR3 sequences, less than 8% of which are singletons. The sample belongs to a study of response to subunit inactivated influenza vaccine. Points from the study as a whole: Few new T cells, the authors suggested, are recruited by each seasonal influenza vaccination.

Germline CDR1 is ENHRY and CDR2 is SYGVKD. The ends lost 8 bases at V and 5 bases at J; junction bases unmatched: 6. The CDR3 has 14 residues. Sequencing was performed on PBMCs from blood, taken around 25 months after vaccination. This sequence was found in a man aged 45-69 years who received an inactivated influenza vaccine. The V call is TRBV10-3, the J call TRBJ2-1; 10 nucleotides align to TRBD2. This CDR3 is CAIEAGGRNNEQFF. The CDR3 coding sequence is TGTGCCATCGAAGCGGGGGGGAGAAACAATGAGCAGTTCTTC.